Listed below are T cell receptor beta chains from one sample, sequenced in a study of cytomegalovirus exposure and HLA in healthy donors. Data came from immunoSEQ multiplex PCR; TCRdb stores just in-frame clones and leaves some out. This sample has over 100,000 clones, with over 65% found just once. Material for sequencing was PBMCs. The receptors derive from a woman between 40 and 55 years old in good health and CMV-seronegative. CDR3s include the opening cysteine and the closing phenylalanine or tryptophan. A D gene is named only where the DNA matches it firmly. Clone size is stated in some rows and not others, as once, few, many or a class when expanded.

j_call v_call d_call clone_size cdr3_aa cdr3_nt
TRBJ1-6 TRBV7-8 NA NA CASSLDRQISNSPLHF TGTGCCAGCAGCTTAGACCGACAGATTTCCAATTCACCCCTCCACTTT
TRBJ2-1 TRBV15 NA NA CATSRRGNTNNEQFF TGTGCCACCAGCCGAAGGGGAAATACGAACAATGAGCAGTTCTTC
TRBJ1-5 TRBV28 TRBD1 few CASQAVYAGGQPQHF TGTGCCAGCCAAGCAGTTTACGCAGGGGGGCAGCCCCAGCATTTT
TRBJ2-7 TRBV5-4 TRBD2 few CASSRTGTSGIYEQYF TGCGCCAGCAGCCGTACCGGGACTAGCGGGATCTACGAGCAGTACTTC
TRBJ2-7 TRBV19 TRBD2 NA CASSSGGSSYEQYF TGTGCCAGTAGTAGCGGGGGGAGCTCCTACGAGCAGTACTTC
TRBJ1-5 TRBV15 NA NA CATSNGPGSESQPQHF TGTGCCACCAGCAATGGACCGGGATCAGAGAGTCAGCCCCAGCATTTT
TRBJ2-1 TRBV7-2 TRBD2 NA CASSPTSGRYNEQFF TGTGCCAGCAGCCCGACTAGCGGAAGATACAATGAGCAGTTCTTC
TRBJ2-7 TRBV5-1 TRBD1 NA CASSLPGTDVTYEQYF TGCGCCAGCAGCTTACCCGGGACAGATGTTACCTACGAGCAGTACTTC
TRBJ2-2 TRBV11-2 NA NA CASSLVRNTGELFF TGTGCCAGCAGCTTAGTCAGGAACACCGGGGAGCTGTTTTTT
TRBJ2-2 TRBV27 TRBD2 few CASSLETSGPSLSSGELFF TGTGCCAGCAGTTTAGAGACTAGCGGGCCCTCCTTAAGTTCCGGGGAGCTGTTTTTT
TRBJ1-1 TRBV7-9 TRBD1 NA CSSSFSGQKNTEAFF TGTTCCAGCAGCTTTTCGGGACAGAAAAACACTGAAGCTTTCTTT
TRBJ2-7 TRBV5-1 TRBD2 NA CASSLLTSETYEQYF TGCGCCAGCAGCCTGCTCACTAGCGAGACCTACGAGCAGTACTTC
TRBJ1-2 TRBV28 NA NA CASSRQLLFGYTF TGTGCCAGCAGTAGACAGTTATTGTTTGGCTACACCTTC
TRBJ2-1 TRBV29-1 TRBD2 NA CSVGAAGLYNEQFF TGCAGCGTTGGCGCAGCGGGACTCTACAATGAGCAGTTCTTC
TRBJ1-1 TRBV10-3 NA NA CAIKAGREPTEAFF TGTGCCATCAAGGCAGGACGGGAGCCCACTGAAGCTTTCTTT
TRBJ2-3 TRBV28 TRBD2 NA CASSSVRTSGRIVGRADTQYF TGTGCCAGCAGCTCCGTCAGGACTAGCGGGAGGATTGTGGGCCGCGCAGATACGCAGTATTTT
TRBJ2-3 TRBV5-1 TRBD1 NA CASSPLGQHTDTQYF TGCGCCAGCAGCCCTTTGGGACAGCACACAGATACGCAGTATTTT
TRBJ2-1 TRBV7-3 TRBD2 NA CASSRRTSGGSDSYNEQFF TGTGCCAGCAGCCGAAGGACTAGCGGGGGTAGCGACTCCTACAATGAGCAGTTCTTC
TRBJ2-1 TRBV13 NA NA CASSSRVLEDGKFF TGTGCCAGCAGCTCGCGAGTTTTGGAGGACGGCAAGTTCTTC
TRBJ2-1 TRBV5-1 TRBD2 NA CASRETSGINEQFF TGCGCCAGCAGGGAGACTAGCGGGATCAATGAGCAGTTCTTC
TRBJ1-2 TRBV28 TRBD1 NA CASSLGQGYTF TGTGCCAGCAGTCTGGGACAGGGCTACACCTTC
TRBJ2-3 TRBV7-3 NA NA CASSLGSTDTQYF TGTGCCAGCAGCCTGGGCAGCACAGATACGCAGTATTTT
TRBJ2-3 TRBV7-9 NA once CVSSLVYTDTQYF TGTGTCAGCAGCTTAGTTTACACAGATACGCAGTATTTT
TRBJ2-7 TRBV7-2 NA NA CASSLGLAGESYF TGTGCCAGCAGCTTAGGCCTAGCTGGCGAGTCGTACTTC
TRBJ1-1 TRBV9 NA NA CASSVEDGMNTEAFF TGTGCCAGCAGCGTAGAGGACGGGATGAACACTGAAGCTTTCTTT
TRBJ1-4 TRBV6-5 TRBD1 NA CASSYAGGSVEKLFF TGTGCCAGCAGTTACGCAGGGGGCTCGGTTGAAAAACTGTTTTTT
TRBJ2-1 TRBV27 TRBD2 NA CASSFSGRGNFNEQFF TGTGCCAGCAGTTTTAGCGGGAGGGGGAATTTCAATGAGCAGTTCTTC
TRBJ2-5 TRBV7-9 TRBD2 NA CSSSLTSGSQETQYF TGTTCCAGCAGCCTGACTAGCGGGAGCCAAGAGACCCAGTACTTC
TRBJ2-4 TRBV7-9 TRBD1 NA CASSVKDRGLQYF TGTGCCAGCAGCGTGAAGGACAGGGGCCTTCAGTACTTC
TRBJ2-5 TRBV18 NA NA CASSPEETQYF TGTGCCAGCTCACCAGAGGAGACCCAGTACTTC
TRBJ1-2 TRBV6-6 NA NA CASSYRASYGYTF TGTGCCAGCAGTTATCGAGCATCCTATGGCTACACCTTC
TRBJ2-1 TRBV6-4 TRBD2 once CASKSGVYNEQFF TGTGCCAGCAAAAGCGGGGTATACAATGAGCAGTTCTTC
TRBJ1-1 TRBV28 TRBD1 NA CASSLSVGQGGMNTEAFF TGTGCCAGCAGTTTAAGTGTGGGACAGGGAGGTATGAACACTGAAGCTTTCTTT
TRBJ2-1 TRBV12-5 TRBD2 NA CASGLVPRWGGPTVHNEQFF TGTGCTAGTGGTTTGGTCCCCCGATGGGGAGGGCCGACAGTCCACAATGAGCAGTTCTTC
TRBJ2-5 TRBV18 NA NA CASSRAGVVQETQYF TGTGCCAGCTCACGAGCCGGGGTCGTCCAAGAGACCCAGTACTTC
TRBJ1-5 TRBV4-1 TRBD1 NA CASSPRQGDQPQHF TGCGCCAGCAGCCCCAGACAGGGGGATCAGCCCCAGCATTTT
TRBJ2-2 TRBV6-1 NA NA CASRVTTAGELFF TGTGCCAGCAGAGTGACAACGGCCGGGGAGCTGTTTTTT
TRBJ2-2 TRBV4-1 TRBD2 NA CASSQDRWTSLAGELFF TGCGCCAGCAGCCAAGATCGTTGGACTAGTCTCGCCGGGGAGCTGTTTTTT
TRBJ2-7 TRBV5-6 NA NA CASSLFSGTGYEQYF TGTGCCAGCAGCCTATTTTCCGGGACTGGCTACGAGCAGTACTTC
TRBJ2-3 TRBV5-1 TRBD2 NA CASTATSGKDTQYF TGCGCCAGCACGGCGACTAGCGGGAAAGATACGCAGTATTTT